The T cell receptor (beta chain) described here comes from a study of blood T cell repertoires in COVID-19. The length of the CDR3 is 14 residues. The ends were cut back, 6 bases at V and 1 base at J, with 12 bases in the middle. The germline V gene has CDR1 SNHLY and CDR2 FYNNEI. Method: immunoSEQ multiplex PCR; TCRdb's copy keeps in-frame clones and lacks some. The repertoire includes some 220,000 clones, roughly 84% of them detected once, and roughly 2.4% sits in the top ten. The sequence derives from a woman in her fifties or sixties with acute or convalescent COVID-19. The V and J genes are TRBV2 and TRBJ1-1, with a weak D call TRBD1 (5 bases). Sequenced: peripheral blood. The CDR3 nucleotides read TGTGCCAGCAGGAATCAAGGGGAGAACACTGAAGCTTTCTTT. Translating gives CASRNQGENTEAFF.